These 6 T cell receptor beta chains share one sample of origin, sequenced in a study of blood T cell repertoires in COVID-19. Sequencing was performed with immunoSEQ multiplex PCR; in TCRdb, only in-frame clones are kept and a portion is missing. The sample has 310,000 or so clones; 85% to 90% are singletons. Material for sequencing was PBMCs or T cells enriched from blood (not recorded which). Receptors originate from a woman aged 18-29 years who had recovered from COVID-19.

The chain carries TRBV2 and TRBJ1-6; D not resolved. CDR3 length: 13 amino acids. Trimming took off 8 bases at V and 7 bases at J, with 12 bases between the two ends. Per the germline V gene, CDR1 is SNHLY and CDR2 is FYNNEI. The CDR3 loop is CASSRWQNSPLHF. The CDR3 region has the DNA TGTGCCAGCTCTAGGTGGCAGAATTCACCCCTCCACTTT.

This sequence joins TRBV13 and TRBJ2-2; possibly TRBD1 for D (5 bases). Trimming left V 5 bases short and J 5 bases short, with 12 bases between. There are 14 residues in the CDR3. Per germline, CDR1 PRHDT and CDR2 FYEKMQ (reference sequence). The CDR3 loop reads CASSPPGITGELFF. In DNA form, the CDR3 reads TGTGCCAGCAGCCCCCCAGGGATTACCGGGGAGCTGTTTTTT.

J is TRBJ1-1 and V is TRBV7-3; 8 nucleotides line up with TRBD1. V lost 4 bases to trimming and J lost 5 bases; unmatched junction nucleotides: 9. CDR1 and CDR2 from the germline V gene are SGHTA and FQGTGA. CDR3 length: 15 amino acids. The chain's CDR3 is CASSSRGPAPTEAFF. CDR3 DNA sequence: TGTGCCAGCAGCTCCAGGGGGCCTGCCCCTACTGAAGCTTTCTTT. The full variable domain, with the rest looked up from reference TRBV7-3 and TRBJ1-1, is GAGVSQTPSNKVTEKGKYVELRCDPISGHTALYWYRQSLGQGPEFLIYFQGTGAADDSGLPNDRFFAVRPEGSVSTLKIQRTERGDSAVYLCASSSRGPAPTEAFFGQGTRLTVV.

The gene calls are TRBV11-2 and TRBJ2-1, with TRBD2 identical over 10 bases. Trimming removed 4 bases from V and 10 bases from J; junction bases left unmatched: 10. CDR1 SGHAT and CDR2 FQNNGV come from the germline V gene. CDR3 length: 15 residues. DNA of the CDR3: TGTGCCAGCAGCTATCAGCGGGGGGGGCTAGGGGAGCAGTTCTTC. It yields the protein CASSYQRGGLGEQFF.

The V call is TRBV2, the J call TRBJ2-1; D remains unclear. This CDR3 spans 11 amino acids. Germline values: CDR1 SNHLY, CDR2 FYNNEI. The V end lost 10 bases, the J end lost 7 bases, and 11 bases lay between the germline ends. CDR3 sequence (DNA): TGTGCCACCCTGTTTTCTAATGAGCAGTTCTTC. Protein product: CATLFSNEQFF. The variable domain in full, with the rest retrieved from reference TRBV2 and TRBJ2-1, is EPEVTQTPSHQVTQMGQEVILRCVPISNHLYFYWYRQILGQKVEFLVSFYNNEISEKSEIFDDQFSVERPDGSNFTLKIRSTKLEDSAMYFCATLFSNEQFFGPGTRLTVL.

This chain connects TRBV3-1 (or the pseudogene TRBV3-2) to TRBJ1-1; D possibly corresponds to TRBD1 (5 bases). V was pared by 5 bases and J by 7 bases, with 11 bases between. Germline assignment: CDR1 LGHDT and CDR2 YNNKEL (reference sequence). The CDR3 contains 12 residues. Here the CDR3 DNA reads TGTGCCAGCAGCATCGTCGACAGTGAAGCTTTCTTT. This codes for CASSIVDSEAFF.